Sequencing of this T cell receptor beta chain was carried out in a study of T cells in Graves' hyperthyroidism and ophthalmopathy. Amplified TCR beta CDR3 regions came from RNA transcripts. The TCR CDR3 was amplified in a first-round RT-PCR using the HTBI primer set. TCRdb independently ran MiXCR on the multiplex PCR reads; one entry per CDR3 protein. The sample lists roughly 740,000 distinct CDR3 sequences, about a sixth seen once, with over 7.5% in the top ten. This clonotype turned up a few times. Sequencing was carried out using blood. The source of this sequence is a man between 18 and 29 years old with Graves' hyperthyroidism.

CDR3 in DNA: TGTGCCAGCTCTACGGGAGCACACGAGACCCAGTACTTC. It encodes CASSTGAHETQYF. This chain links TRBV11-3 with TRBJ2-5; tentatively, D is TRBD2 (6 bases). This CDR3 contains 13 residues. Trimming cost V 8 bases and J 5 bases, with 15 bases left between them. CDR1 SGHNT and CDR2 YENEEA come from the germline V gene. Drawing the rest from reference TRBV11-3 and TRBJ2-5, the complete variable domain is EAGVVQSPRYKIIEKKQPVAFWCNPISGHNTLYWYLQNLGQGPELLIRYENEEAVDDSQLPKDRFSAERLKGVDSTLKIQPAELGDSAVYLCASSTGAHETQYFGPGTRLLVL.